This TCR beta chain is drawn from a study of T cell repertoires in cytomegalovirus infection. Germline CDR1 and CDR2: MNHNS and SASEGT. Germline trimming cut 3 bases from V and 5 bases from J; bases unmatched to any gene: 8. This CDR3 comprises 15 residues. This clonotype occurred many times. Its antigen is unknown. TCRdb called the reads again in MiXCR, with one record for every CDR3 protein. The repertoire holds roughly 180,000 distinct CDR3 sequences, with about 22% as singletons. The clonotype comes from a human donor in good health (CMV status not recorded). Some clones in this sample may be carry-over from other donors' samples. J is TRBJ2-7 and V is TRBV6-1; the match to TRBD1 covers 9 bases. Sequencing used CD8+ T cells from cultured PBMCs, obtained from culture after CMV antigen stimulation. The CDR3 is CASSDRPQGADEQYF. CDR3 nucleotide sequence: TGTGCCAGCAGTGACCGACCACAGGGGGCGGACGAGCAGTACTTC.